This T cell receptor (beta chain) was captured by sequencing in a study of blood T cells in healthy people across ages. Findings and limits, study-wide: Across the age range, TCR beta diversity per million T cells fell in a roughly linear way.

Notes on this clonotype: What it recognizes is unknown.

A second PCR of roughly 7 to 11 cycles used a sample-barcoded 5' primer and a J-beta primer mix. TCRdb reanalysed the 5' RACE reads using MiXCR and keeps one entry per CDR3 protein. This sample has 1,100,000 or so distinct CDR3 sequences, with around 43% found just once. This CDR3 has 12 amino acids. The germline CDR1 and CDR2 sequences are DFQATT and SNEGSKA (reference sequence). The chain couples TRBV20-1 to TRBJ2-7; perhaps D is TRBD1 or TRBD2 (5 bases each). The J call may be in error: the DNA end matches TRBJ2-5 better. Input material: blood. The clonotype originates from a woman aged 55-70 years in good health. CDR3 region: CSATQGVGTQYF. CDR3 DNA sequence: TGCAGTGCTACGCAGGGAGTCGGGACCCAGTACTTC.